The TCR beta chain under discussion was sequenced for a study of esophageal squamous cell carcinoma under preoperative chemotherapy. Study conclusions and caveats: Peripheral T cells showed a significant TCR diversity increase after chemotherapy, unlike tumor-infiltrating lymphocytes. Abundant clones tended to shrink rather than expand after paclitaxel-nedaplatin.

This clonotype was recorded many times. Its antigen remains unidentified. The CDR3 sequence is 15 residues long. J gave up 4 bases and V 5 bases, and 7 bases lay outside the gene matches. CDR1 is SGHVS and CDR2 is FNYEAQ in the germline V gene. MiXCR was run by TCRdb on the PCR reads, yielding one entry per CDR3 protein. Among about 32,000 distinct CDR3 sequences listed, around 49% were seen once. Time point given: after preoperative PTX-NDP chemotherapy. Patients received paclitaxel-nedaplatin as preoperative chemotherapy before surgery. The J gene is TRBJ1-4, the V gene TRBV7-6; 7 bases are a match to TRBD1. This material was acquired from a patient given preoperative chemotherapy. This TCR was sampled from a human donor with esophageal squamous cell carcinoma. The donor label of this sample is uncertain. The DNA for the CDR3 is TGTGCCAGCAGCACAACGGGACAGCGTAATGAAAAACTGTTTTTT. This gives the protein CASSTTGQRNEKLFF.